This is a list of T cell receptor beta chains from one sample in a study of T cell repertoires in cytomegalovirus infection. Antigen specificity for these receptors is unknown. TCRdb recomputed calls from the reads with MiXCR, one row per CDR3 protein. The sample consists of hundreds of thousands of distinct CDR3 sequences, about 33% of them appearing once. The material sequenced was cultured PBMCs, taken from culture after CMV antigen stimulation. The receptors originated from a human donor in good health (CMV status not recorded). Some clones in this sample may be carry-over from other donors' samples. The CDR3 runs from the conserved cysteine through the conserved F or W. The D gene is left open where the match is weak. Size values are once, few and many counts, or a class for expanded clones, and some rows have none.

clone size: NA; D gene: NA; V gene: TRBV24-1; J gene: TRBJ2-3; CDR3 DNA: TGTGCCACCAGCCACACGGAAACTAGCACAGATACGCAGTATTTT; CDR3 protein: CATSHTETSTDTQYF
clone size: once; D gene: TRBD1; V gene: TRBV20-1; J gene: TRBJ2-1; CDR3 DNA: TGCAGTGCTAACCGACAGGGGAGGAATGAGCAGTTCTTC; CDR3 protein: CSANRQGRNEQFF
clone size: few; D gene: NA; V gene: TRBV4-1; J gene: TRBJ1-1; CDR3 DNA: TGCGCCAGCAGCCAAGGGGAGGCTGGGAACACTGAAGCTTTCTTT; CDR3 protein: CASSQGEAGNTEAFF
clone size: many; D gene: NA; V gene: TRBV7-6; J gene: TRBJ2-1; CDR3 DNA: TGTGCCAGCAGCCGTAAGGAGGGCCCATACAATGAGCAGTTCTTC; CDR3 protein: CASSRKEGPYNEQFF
clone size: NA; D gene: NA; V gene: TRBV10-2; J gene: TRBJ2-1; CDR3 DNA: TGCGCCAGCAGTGAGTTTCGGCAGCAGTTCTTC; CDR3 protein: CASSEFRQQFF
clone size: few; D gene: NA; V gene: TRBV7-2; J gene: TRBJ2-5; CDR3 DNA: TGTGCCAGCAGCCTAGGGGCGGGCTCAGAGACCCAGTACTTC; CDR3 protein: CASSLGAGSETQYF
clone size: NA; D gene: NA; V gene: TRBV29-1; J gene: TRBJ1-1; CDR3 DNA: TGCAGCGTTGGGGAAATGAACACTGAAGCTTTCTTT; CDR3 protein: CSVGEMNTEAFF
clone size: few; D gene: NA; V gene: TRBV19; J gene: TRBJ2-3; CDR3 DNA: TGTGCCAGTAGTATAGCTCCCAGCGCCCTAAGTACAGATACGCAGTATTTT; CDR3 protein: CASSIAPSALSTDTQYF
clone size: few; D gene: TRBD2; V gene: TRBV4-3; J gene: TRBJ2-5; CDR3 DNA: TGCGCCAGCAGCCAAGATAGGCTAGCGGGTCAAGAGACCCAGTACTTC; CDR3 protein: CASSQDRLAGQETQYF
clone size: few; D gene: NA; V gene: TRBV6-5; J gene: TRBJ1-2; CDR3 DNA: TGTGCCAGCAGTTACTCGAATACAGGGCATGGCTACACCTTC; CDR3 protein: CASSYSNTGHGYTF
clone size: NA; D gene: TRBD2; V gene: TRBV6-2/TRBV6-3; J gene: TRBJ2-1; CDR3 DNA: TGTGCCAGCAGTCCTTGGGGGACTAGCGGGAGCGGGGCTGAGCAGTTCTTC; CDR3 protein: CASSPWGTSGSGAEQFF
clone size: many; D gene: NA; V gene: TRBV7-2; J gene: TRBJ1-2; CDR3 DNA: TGTGCCAGCAGCTTCAACGGGGGGGAGGAGGGCTACACCTTC; CDR3 protein: CASSFNGGEEGYTF
clone size: NA; D gene: NA; V gene: TRBV5-4; J gene: TRBJ2-3; CDR3 DNA: TGTGCCAGCAGCTTCGGGACGCTGCTTAGCACAGATACGCAGTATTTT; CDR3 protein: CASSFGTLLSTDTQYF
clone size: few; D gene: NA; V gene: TRBV12-3/TRBV12-4; J gene: TRBJ1-1; CDR3 DNA: TGTGCCAGCAGTCTAAAACAGGGTGTGAGTACTGAAGCTTTCTTT; CDR3 protein: CASSLKQGVSTEAFF
clone size: NA; D gene: NA; V gene: TRBV27; J gene: TRBJ2-4; CDR3 DNA: TGTGCCAGCGGACCGGGGACCCCAGCCAAAAACATTCAGTACTTC; CDR3 protein: CASGPGTPAKNIQYF
clone size: NA; D gene: NA; V gene: TRBV4-1; J gene: TRBJ1-5; CDR3 DNA: TGCGCCAGCAGCCAAGTTGCCAGTAGTTATAGCAATCAGCCCCAGCATTTT; CDR3 protein: CASSQVASSYSNQPQHF
clone size: many; D gene: NA; V gene: TRBV23-1; J gene: TRBJ2-5; CDR3 DNA: TGCGCCAGCACCCCGTGGGGGACGCATCCCTTTTGGGAGACCCAGTACTTC; CDR3 protein: CASTPWGTHPFWETQYF
clone size: once; D gene: TRBD1; V gene: TRBV28; J gene: TRBJ2-1; CDR3 DNA: TGTGTCAGCAGTTCCCCACTACAGGGGCCAAAGCCAAGCCCCTACAATGAGCAGTTCTTC; CDR3 protein: CVSSSPLQGPKPSPYNEQFF
clone size: NA; D gene: NA; V gene: TRBV7-2; J gene: TRBJ1-1; CDR3 DNA: TGTGCCAGCAGCCCCTGGGGGGGGGCGGGTACTGAAGCTTTCTTT; CDR3 protein: CASSPWGGAGTEAFF
clone size: NA; D gene: NA; V gene: TRBV7-9; J gene: TRBJ2-7; CDR3 DNA: TGTGCCAGCAGCTTGGTCCAGGGTAAGAGGTACGAGCAGTACTTC; CDR3 protein: CASSLVQGKRYEQYF
clone size: NA; D gene: NA; V gene: TRBV27; J gene: TRBJ2-1; CDR3 DNA: TGTGCCAGCAGTTTACTAGCGAAGAGCTCCTACAATGAGCAGTTCTTC; CDR3 protein: CASSLLAKSSYNEQFF
clone size: NA; D gene: TRBD2; V gene: TRBV12-3/TRBV12-4; J gene: TRBJ2-3; CDR3 DNA: TGTGCCAGCAGTTTAGTAAAGGCGGGAGAAGGGATAGATACGCAGTATTTT; CDR3 protein: CASSLVKAGEGIDTQYF
clone size: NA; D gene: TRBD1; V gene: TRBV7-3; J gene: TRBJ2-4; CDR3 DNA: TGTGCCAGCAGCCCGACAGGGTCTGCTACCAAAAACATTCAGTACTTC; CDR3 protein: CASSPTGSATKNIQYF
clone size: NA; D gene: NA; V gene: TRBV4-1; J gene: TRBJ2-1; CDR3 DNA: TGCGCCAGCAGCTCCCAGGAAAGATCCTACAATGAGCAGTTCTTC; CDR3 protein: CASSSQERSYNEQFF
clone size: NA; D gene: NA; V gene: TRBV19; J gene: TRBJ2-1; CDR3 DNA: TGTGCCAGTAGTATCCGAGACTACCCCCCAAATGAGCAGTTCTTC; CDR3 protein: CASSIRDYPPNEQFF